The 27 T cell receptor beta chains below were found in one sample sequenced in a study of T cell responses to AZD1222 COVID-19 vaccine. Produced via immunoSEQ multiplex PCR; TCRdb's table is partial and in-frame only. The sample has some 200,000 clones, under 95% seen once. This specimen consisted of peripheral blood, obtained on day 0 of MenACWY control vaccination. The receptors were gathered from an adult in good health.

V and J are TRBV11-3 and TRBJ2-1; no firm D call. The CDR3 runs to 13 residues. V shed 1 base and J shed 14 bases, with 15 bases lying between them. Germline V gives CDR1 SGHNT, CDR2 YENEEA. CDR3 DNA sequence: TGTGCCAGCAGCTTAGCCTCAGCCTCCGTGAAGTTCTTC. Its protein is CASSLASASVKFF.

V is TRBV19 and J is TRBJ2-1, with a possible D match to TRBD1 (5 bases). The V and J ends lost 8 bases and 6 bases respectively, with 14 bases between them. Germline lookup yields CDR1 LNHDA and CDR2 SQIVND (reference sequence). The CDR3 loop spans 13 amino acids. The CDR3 nucleotides read TGTGCCAGTCGCTCGACAGATAGCAATGAGCAGTTCTTC. Translating gives CASRSTDSNEQFF.

This chain joins TRBV19 and TRBJ1-6; TRBD1 might be the D (5 bases). V was shortened by 5 bases and J by 7 bases, with 15 bases between the two germline ends. Germline CDR1 and CDR2: LNHDA and SQIVND (reference sequence). The CDR3 spans 15 residues. The DNA for the CDR3 is TGTGCCAGTAGTCAGCTCTCCTCAGGGAATTCACCCCTCCACTTT. Its protein is CASSQLSSGNSPLHF.

The rearrangement links TRBV5-1 to TRBJ1-5, with TRBD1 as a possible D gene (5 bases). From germline, CDR1 is SGHRS and CDR2 YFSETQ. CDR3 length: 16 amino acids. Trimming left V 4 bases short and J 2 bases short, with 16 bases between. The CDR3 spells CASSPGPGGGNQPQHF. The CDR3 DNA sequence: TGCGCCAGCAGCCCTGGCCCCGGGGGAGGCAATCAGCCCCAGCATTTT.

The V and J genes are TRBV27 and TRBJ1-3; 7 bases agree with TRBD1. Unmatched junction bases numbered 6, after V lost 6 bases and J lost 4 bases. This CDR3 is 14 amino acids long. Germline V gene sequence: CDR1 MNHEY, CDR2 SMNVEV (reference sequence). The DNA for the CDR3 is TGTGCCAGCAGGATCCGGGACAGCGGAAACACCATATATTTT. It codes for CASRIRDSGNTIYF.

This clone was found once. The chain couples TRBV7-6 to TRBJ2-5; the match to TRBD2 covers 8 bases. From germline, CDR1 is SGHVS and CDR2 FNYEAQ. The CDR3 is 15 residues long. J lost 5 bases, V lost 3 bases, and 8 bases had no gene match. The CDR3 protein is CASSFHGGAYETQYF. As DNA, the CDR3 is TGTGCCAGCAGCTTTCACGGGGGGGCCTATGAGACCCAGTACTTC.

This sequence joins TRBV7-8 and TRBJ1-3; D unresolved. V gave up 1 base and J gave up 0 bases, with 4 bases separating them. From germline, CDR1 is SGHVS and CDR2 FQNEAQ. This CDR3 is 14 amino acids long. The CDR3 sequence: CASSLDISGNTIYF. DNA of the CDR3: TGTGCCAGCAGCTTAGATATCTCTGGAAACACCATATATTTT.

V usage is TRBV5-6 and J usage is TRBJ2-6; no reliable D call. The CDR3 spans 16 residues. Trimming shortened V by 1 base and J by 0 bases, and 8 bases separated the two germline ends. Germline CDR1 reads SGHDT; CDR2 reads YYEEEE. CDR3 sequence (DNA): TGTGCCAGCAGCTTGCCGGGCAGCTCTGGGGCCAACGTCCTGACTTTC. Amino acid sequence: CASSLPGSSGANVLTF.

The chain recombines TRBV9 with TRBJ1-1, with no clear D. V shed 1 base and J shed 1 base, with 5 bases lying between them. This CDR3 spans 13 amino acids. CDR1 and CDR2 from the germline V gene are SGDLS and YYNGEE. The CDR3 coding sequence is TGTGCCAGCAGCGTAAGGACGAACACTGAAGCTTTCTTT. This encodes CASSVRTNTEAFF.

The chain has TRBV4-1 and TRBJ1-2; possible D gene TRBD1, 5 bases. V lost 3 bases to trimming and J lost 8 bases, with 19 bases between them. This CDR3 has 15 amino acids. Germline CDR1 and CDR2: MGHRA and YSYEKL. This CDR3 reads CASSQDPGNLDGYTF. The CDR3 DNA is TGCGCCAGCAGCCAGGATCCAGGGAACCTAGACGGCTACACCTTC.

Worth noting for this clone: At one end the junction does not follow the germline gene, possibly because of a read error. The chain has TRBV5-1 and TRBJ1-2, with a tentative D call TRBD1 (6 bases). The length of the CDR3 is 14 residues. Germline V CDR1 and CDR2: SGHRS, YFSETQ. The CDR3 here is CASTLQEGDYGYTF. CDR3 nucleotide sequence: TGCGCCAGCACCTTGCAGGAGGGGGACTATGGCTACACCTTC.

The V call is TRBV14, the J call TRBJ1-2, with 8 positions matching TRBD1. Per the germline V gene, CDR1 is SGHDN and CDR2 is FVKESK. Unmatched junction bases numbered 4, after V lost 2 bases and J lost 2 bases. This CDR3 has 15 residues. The CDR3 DNA follows: TGTGCCAGCAGCCAACAGACAGGGGCCAACTATGGCTACACCTTC. Amino acid sequence: CASSQQTGANYGYTF. The entire variable domain, with the rest obtained from reference TRBV14 and TRBJ1-2, is as follows: EAGVTQFPSHSVIEKGQTVTLRCDPISGHDNLYWYRRVMGKEIKFLLHFVKESKQDESGMPNNRFLAERTGGTYSTLKVQPAELEDSGVYFCASSQQTGANYGYTFGSGTRLTVV.

The chain recombines TRBV28 with TRBJ2-3, with 12 bases that match TRBD2. Looked up from germline, CDR1 is MDHEN and CDR2 is SYDVKM. This CDR3 is built from 14 residues. The J segment lost 6 bases and the V segment lost 7 bases, leaving 5 bases of the junction unmatched. This CDR3 reads CASTSGTSGDTQYF. CDR3 nucleotide sequence: TGTGCCAGCACCTCCGGGACTAGCGGGGATACGCAGTATTTT. Variable domain in full (rest from reference TRBV28 and TRBJ2-3): DVKVTQSSRYLVKRTGEKVFLECVQDMDHENMFWYRQDPGLGLRLIYFSYDVKMKEKGDIPEGYSVSREKKERFSLILESASTNQTSMYLCASTSGTSGDTQYFGPGTRLTVL.

CDR3 sequence reads: CADLGGVETQYF. CDR3 DNA: TGTGCCGACTTGGGCGGGGTAGAGACCCAGTACTTC. The V call is TRBV6-5, the J call TRBJ2-5; tentative D call: TRBD2 (6 bases). The CDR3 loop spans 12 amino acids. In germline, CDR1 is MNHEY, CDR2 SVGAGI. The V and J ends lost 11 bases and 4 bases respectively, with 14 bases between them.

This chain links TRBV19 with TRBJ1-1; D unresolved. This CDR3 comprises 14 residues. Between the trimmed V and J ends, which lost 2 bases and 6 bases, there was a span of 13 bases. Germline CDR1 and CDR2: LNHDA and SQIVND (reference sequence). The CDR3, as DNA: TGTGCCAGTAGTATACCGCGGGATCAATCTGAAGCTTTCTTT. This translates into CASSIPRDQSEAFF.

The chain is built from TRBV19 and TRBJ2-2, with TRBD1 matching over 10 bases. CDR1 and CDR2 (germline): LNHDA, SQIVND (reference sequence). Trimming removed 1 base from V and 3 bases from J; junction bases left unmatched: 2. The CDR3 length is 16 residues. This CDR3 reads CASSIGDRGYTGELFF. The CDR3, as DNA: TGTGCCAGTAGTATAGGGGACAGGGGCTACACCGGGGAGCTGTTTTTT.

The chain recombines TRBV6-2 or TRBV6-3 with TRBJ2-2; either TRBD1 or TRBD2 may fit D (5 bases each). Germline V gene sequence: CDR1 MNHEY, CDR2 SVGEGT. CDR3 size: 18 residues. V lost 2 bases and J lost 4, with 20 bases in between. CDR3 sequence: CASSYDRKGRTRTGELFF. The CDR3 nucleotides read TGTGCCAGCAGTTACGACCGGAAGGGGAGAACTCGCACCGGGGAGCTGTTTTTT.

The rearrangement uses TRBV6-5 and TRBJ1-2; 8 bases map to TRBD1. Looked up from germline, CDR1 is MNHEY and CDR2 is SVGAGI. Trimming at V came to 5 bases and at J to 4 bases, leaving 9 bases not matched to a gene. There are 15 residues in the CDR3. CDR3 nucleotide sequence: TGTGCCAGCAGTCCGGGCAGGGGGCTGGGCTATGGCTACACCTTC. This translates into CASSPGRGLGYGYTF.

In its sample, this clone was seen a few times. The rearrangement joins TRBV3-1 (or the pseudogene TRBV3-2) to TRBJ2-7; D is ambiguous. V was shortened by 0 bases and J by 4 bases, with 7 bases between the two germline ends. This CDR3 comprises 13 residues. In germline, CDR1 is LGHDT, CDR2 YNNKEL (reference sequence). The CDR3 DNA sequence: TGTGCCAGCAGCCAAGATTGGCGGTACGAGCAGTACTTC. Its protein product is CASSQDWRYEQYF.

This chain joins TRBV6-1 and TRBJ1-2, with D maybe TRBD1 (6 bases). CDR3 length: 13 amino acids. V gave up 1 base and J gave up 8 bases, with 11 bases separating them. The germline gives CDR1 MNHNS, CDR2 SASEGT. CDR3: CASSEVRGGGYTF. The CDR3 DNA is TGTGCCAGCAGTGAAGTCAGGGGTGGCGGCTACACCTTC.

This rearrangement joins TRBV5-1 to TRBJ1-4; no firm D call. The V gene's germline CDR1 is SGHRS and CDR2 YFSETQ. V shed 2 bases and J shed 7 bases, with 15 bases lying between them. The CDR3 loop spans 15 amino acids. Here the CDR3 DNA reads TGCGCCAGCAGCTTTGGTACCAACAGCGCTGAAAAACTGTTTTTT. This gives the protein CASSFGTNSAEKLFF.

The count of this clone is one. This chain uses TRBV7-2 with TRBJ2-2; 13 bases align to TRBD2. The junction had 7 bases not matched to a gene; V was cut back by 0 bases and J by 6 bases. Germline lookup yields CDR1 SGHTA and CDR2 FQGNSA. The CDR3 has 18 amino acids. CDR3 loop: CASSLAPGTSGGAGELFF. CDR3 sequence (DNA): TGTGCCAGCAGCTTAGCGCCCGGAACTAGCGGGGGGGCCGGGGAGCTGTTTTTT.

The chain has TRBV7-2 and TRBJ2-7; TRBD1 agrees at 9 bases. The CDR3 is 15 amino acids. Trimming removed 6 bases from V and 6 bases from J; junction bases left unmatched: 12. Germline CDR1 reads SGHTA; CDR2 reads FQGNSA. CDR3 sequence: CASRQGAFNGGEQYF. The CDR3 nucleotides read TGTGCCAGCAGACAGGGGGCGTTCAATGGGGGCGAGCAGTACTTC.

The gene calls are TRBV29-1 and TRBJ1-2; TRBD1 is a possible D gene (5 bases). The germline V gene encodes CDR1 SQVTM and CDR2 ANQGSEA. This CDR3 is 12 amino acids long. CDR3 DNA: TGCGGGGGGGAGGCCACCCCCTATGGCTACACCTTC. It codes for CGGEATPYGYTF.

The chain is built from TRBV12-3 or TRBV12-4 and TRBJ1-6; D gene uncertain. The CDR3 runs 12 residues. The V end was cut by 3 bases, the J end by 6 bases, with 3 bases between. CDR3 DNA: TGTGCCAGCAGTTTGAGTAATTCACCCCTCCACTTT. This gives the protein CASSLSNSPLHF.

In its sample, this clone was seen once. The V call is TRBV4-3, the J call TRBJ2-3; D possibly uses TRBD1 or TRBD2 (6 bases each). CDR3 length: 17 residues. Germline V gene data show CDR1 as LGHNA and CDR2 as YSLEER. V dropped 0 bases and J dropped 4 bases, with 17 bases sitting between them. The CDR3 sequence: CASSQEVWGAPADTQYF. The CDR3 nucleotides read TGCGCCAGCAGCCAAGAAGTTTGGGGGGCGCCCGCAGATACGCAGTATTTT.

The chain links TRBV27 to TRBJ2-2; tentative D call: TRBD1 (5 bases). Germline CDR1 reads MNHEY; CDR2 reads SMNVEV (reference sequence). The CDR3 spans 14 residues. The germline V and J ends were trimmed by 4 bases and 4 bases, with 10 bases remaining between them. In nucleotides, the CDR3 is TGTGCCAGCAGTTCCCAGGGATTCACCGGGGAGCTGTTTTTT. Its protein is CASSSQGFTGELFF.